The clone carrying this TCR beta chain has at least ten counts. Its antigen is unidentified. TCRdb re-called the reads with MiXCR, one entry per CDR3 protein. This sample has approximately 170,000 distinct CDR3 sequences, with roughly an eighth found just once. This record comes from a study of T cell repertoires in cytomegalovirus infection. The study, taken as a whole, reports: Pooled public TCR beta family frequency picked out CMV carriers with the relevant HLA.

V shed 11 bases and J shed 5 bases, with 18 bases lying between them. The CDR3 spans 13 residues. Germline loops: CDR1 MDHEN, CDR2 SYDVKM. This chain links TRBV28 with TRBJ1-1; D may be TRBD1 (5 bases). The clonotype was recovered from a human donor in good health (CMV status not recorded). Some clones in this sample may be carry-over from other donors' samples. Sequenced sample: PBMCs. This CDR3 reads CASPGPKATEAFF. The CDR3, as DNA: TGTGCCTCCCCGGGGCCTAAGGCAACTGAAGCTTTCTTT.